This T cell receptor (beta chain) was documented in a study of shared clonotypes between healthy human individuals. Method: immunoSEQ multiplex PCR; TCRdb's copy keeps in-frame clones and lacks some. This table holds over 2,000,000 clones, roughly 95% found once. As defined, naive CD8 cells were CD45RO-negative and positively selected for CCR7, with terminally differentiated effector memory CD45RA+ cells excluded. On this clone itself: Additional DNA sequences in this sample encode the identical CDR3.

Germline values: CDR1 SGHRS, CDR2 YFSETQ. The V end lost 0 bases, the J end lost 1 base, and 4 bases lay between the germline ends. This CDR3 has 13 residues. The V gene is TRBV5-1, the J gene TRBJ2-5; no definite D call. This receptor was obtained from a man aged 18-30 years in good health. Some clones in this sample may be carry-over from other donors' samples. The sequencing input was naive CD8+ T cells from PBMCs. The CDR3 is CASSLDSQETQYF. In nucleotides, the CDR3 is TGCGCCAGCAGCTTGGACAGCCAAGAGACCCAGTACTTC.